This T cell receptor beta chain was retrieved from a study of T cells in Graves' hyperthyroidism and ophthalmopathy. Across the whole study: At initial diagnosis, before any treatment had begun, peripheral blood was obtained. Findings and caveats of the study: Blood held most thyroid clonotypes expanded above 0.001 frequency.

Notes on this clonotype: Its cognate antigen is unknown.

A Clinical Activity Score of at least 3, a NOSPECS grade of at least 4 and a duration under 3 months were recorded in the ophthalmopathy patients. Amplification targeted TCR beta CDR3 regions from RNA transcripts. The primer set for the first-round RT-PCR of the TCR CDR3 was HTBI. TCRdb fed the multiplex PCR reads into MiXCR, producing one record per CDR3 protein. Found here are more than 350,000 distinct CDR3 sequences, 13% to 15% of them singletons; the top ten hold approximately 20%. This CDR3 has 15 amino acids. The V gene's germline CDR1 is SGHKS and CDR2 YYEKEE (reference sequence). Trimming took 4 bases from V and 2 from J; bases not matched to a gene: 8.

The V call is TRBV5-5, the J call TRBJ1-1; 7 bases align to TRBD1. Sequences were obtained from blood. The TCR sequence derives from a woman in her sixties or seventies with Graves' ophthalmopathy. CDR3 sequence (DNA): TGTGCCAGCAGCCGACCCGACAGGGCAAACACTGAAGCTTTCTTT. Translating it yields CASSRPDRANTEAFF.